The 18 T cell receptor beta chains below come from one sample, sequenced in a study of blood T cell repertoires in COVID-19. The method was immunoSEQ multiplex PCR; TCRdb's version includes in-frame clones alone and lacks a portion of them. The sample has fewer than 400,000 clones; more than 85% are singletons. Source material: PBMCs or T cells enriched from blood (not recorded which). These receptors were taken from a woman younger than 45 who had been exposed to COVID-19.

The chain employs TRBV6-2 or TRBV6-3 and TRBJ2-7, with D unclear. Germline-derived CDR1 and CDR2 are MNHEY and SVGEGT. The CDR3 consists of 13 residues. V was trimmed by 2 bases and J by 2 bases, leaving 7 bases between them. CDR3 nucleotides: TGTGCCAGCAGTTACAAGCCGGCCTACGAGCAGTACTTC. Its protein is CASSYKPAYEQYF.

This clone has more than one count but fewer than ten. The chain recombines TRBV2 with TRBJ1-2; 8 nucleotides agree with TRBD1. The CDR3 loop spans 15 amino acids. V shed 7 bases and J 6 bases; nucleotides not matched to a gene: 13. Germline V gene data show CDR1 as SNHLY and CDR2 as FYNNEI. CDR3 loop: CASMWLVRGRNGYTF. In DNA form, the CDR3 reads TGTGCCAGCATGTGGCTCGTCAGGGGGCGAAATGGCTACACCTTC.

The chain has TRBV27 and TRBJ2-1; TRBD1 matches at 7 bases. Germline V gene data show CDR1 as MNHEY and CDR2 as SMNVEV (reference sequence). J was trimmed by 0 bases and V by 8 bases; bases with no gene match: 19. This CDR3 is 19 amino acids long. The CDR3 region is CASGQAPRAPRGSYNEQFF. In DNA form, the CDR3 reads TGTGCCAGCGGACAGGCCCCTCGGGCCCCCCGTGGCTCCTACAATGAGCAGTTCTTC.

CDR3 in amino acids: CASSQAPSGGADEQYF. DNA of the CDR3: TGTGCCAGCAGCCAAGCCCCTAGCGGGGGGGCTGACGAGCAGTACTTC. The chain uses TRBV3-1 (or the pseudogene TRBV3-2) and TRBJ2-7, with 12 bases lining up with TRBD2. The trim removed 1 base at V and 5 bases at J, leaving 6 bases unmatched. Germline lookup yields CDR1 LGHDT and CDR2 YNNKEL (reference sequence). CDR3 size: 16 residues.

J is TRBJ1-1 and V is TRBV7-2; 9 positions agree with TRBD1. Trimming cost V 4 bases and J 7 bases; bases outside gene matches: 4. CDR3 length: 13 residues. The germline V gene has CDR1 SGHTA and CDR2 FQGNSA. DNA of the CDR3: TGTGCCAGCAGCTGGGACAGGGAGAGTGAAGCTTTCTTT. This encodes CASSWDRESEAFF. The full variable domain, rest sourced from reference TRBV7-2 and TRBJ1-1, is GAGVSQSPSNKVTEKGKDVELRCDPISGHTALYWYRQSLGQGLEFLIYFQGNSAPDKSGLPSDRFSAERTGGSVSTLTIQRTQQEDSAVYLCASSWDRESEAFFGQGTRLTVV.

The chain is built from TRBV7-9 and TRBJ2-1, with D perhaps matching TRBD1 (6 bases). Per germline, CDR1 SEHNR and CDR2 FQNEAQ (reference sequence). V shed 5 bases and J shed 7 bases, with 9 bases lying between them. The CDR3 sequence is 12 residues long. DNA of the CDR3: TGTGCCAGCAGCACGGACAGTAATGAGCAGTTCTTC. This sequence encodes CASSTDSNEQFF.

The chain joins TRBV7-2 to TRBJ2-7; 7 bases are a match to TRBD1. In germline, CDR1 is SGHTA, CDR2 FQGNSA. The CDR3 runs 19 residues. Losses at the gene ends were 0 bases for V and 0 bases for J; bases not matched to a gene: 14. In nucleotides, the CDR3 is TGTGCCAGCAGCTTAGCGGGCGACAGGGTGGACTCGAGCTCCTACGAGCAGTACTTC. It is translated as CASSLAGDRVDSSSYEQYF.

Points on this clone: A junction end diverges from the germline sequence, so it may reflect a read error. The gene calls are TRBV24-1 and TRBJ2-3, with TRBD2 as a possible D gene (6 bases). The CDR3 extends over 16 amino acids. Germline-derived CDR1 and CDR2 are KGHDR and SFDVKD. The CDR3 here is CATSDSGVGRNRGELF. CDR3 DNA: TGTGCCACCAGTGATTCCGGGGTGGGGAGGAACCGGGGAGAACTATTT.

The chain joins TRBV16 to TRBJ1-5, with 7 nucleotides matching TRBD1. The CDR3 length is 16 residues. Per the germline V gene, CDR1 is KGHSY and CDR2 is FQNENV. Germline trimming cut 2 bases from V and 5 bases from J; bases unmatched to any gene: 9. The CDR3 spells CASSQDDRVIYQPQHF. CDR3 sequence (DNA): TGTGCCAGCAGCCAAGACGACAGGGTTATATATCAGCCCCAGCATTTT.

The V call is TRBV6-6, the J call TRBJ2-1, with D possibly matching TRBD2 (5 bases). The CDR3 runs 14 residues. CDR1 is MNHNY, CDR2 SVGAGI, per germline (reference sequence). The V gene lost 11 bases and the J gene lost 0 bases, with 14 bases spanning the gap. The CDR3 coding sequence is TGTGCCTCCCAAGAGGGTTACTCCTACAATGAGCAGTTCTTC. Translation gives CASQEGYSYNEQFF.

The rearrangement links TRBV7-9 to TRBJ1-4, with 11 bases lining up with TRBD1. This CDR3 has 16 amino acids. V dropped 1 base and J dropped 2; count of bases not matched to a gene: 0. Germline V gives CDR1 SEHNR, CDR2 FQNEAQ (reference sequence). CDR3 nucleotide sequence: TGTGCCAGCAGCTTAGGGACAGGGGGCACTAATGAAAAACTGTTTTTT. It translates to CASSLGTGGTNEKLFF.

The gene calls are TRBV6-5 and TRBJ2-2, with D tentatively TRBD2 (5 bases). This CDR3 contains 14 residues. V was trimmed by 0 bases and J by 7 bases, leaving 9 bases between them. In germline, CDR1 is MNHEY, CDR2 SVGAGI. CDR3 sequence reads: CASSYSSRDGELFF. As DNA, the CDR3 is TGTGCCAGCAGTTACTCGAGCCGGGACGGGGAGCTGTTTTTT.

The chain combines TRBV5-1 with TRBJ2-7, with 9 bases lining up with TRBD1. The trim removed 3 bases at V and 6 bases at J, leaving 7 bases unmatched. The germline V gene has CDR1 SGHRS and CDR2 YFSETQ. The CDR3 runs to 14 residues. The CDR3 region has the DNA TGCGCCAGCAGCTCTCCGGGACAGGGTCTCGAGCAGTACTTC. Translated, it gives CASSSPGQGLEQYF.

The gene calls are TRBV18 and TRBJ2-5; D unresolved. This CDR3 spans 13 amino acids. Germline CDR1 KGHSH, CDR2 LQKENI. Trimming pared 4 bases from V and 5 bases from J, leaving 11 bases between. The CDR3 bases are TGTGCCAGCTCACGAGGCAGTCTGGAGACCCAGTACTTC. Its protein product is CASSRGSLETQYF.

The chain recombines TRBV7-8 with TRBJ1-6; TRBD1 matches at 9 bases. This CDR3 contains 15 residues. Germline CDR1 reads SGHVS; CDR2 reads FQNEAQ. J lost 7 bases, V lost 5 bases, and 6 bases had no gene match. The CDR3 sequence is CASSPTGQGNSPLHF. The CDR3 nucleotides read TGTGCCAGCAGCCCGACGGGACAGGGAAATTCACCCCTCCACTTT.

This chain uses TRBV5-8 with TRBJ2-7, with TRBD1 as a possible D gene (5 bases). There are 13 residues in the CDR3. Germline V gene data show CDR1 as SGHTS and CDR2 as YDEGEE. Trimming shortened V by 1 base and J by 3 bases, and 8 bases separated the two germline ends. Written as DNA, the CDR3 is TGTGCCAGCAGCTTGAGGGGCCGCTACGAGCAGTACTTC. Translation gives CASSLRGRYEQYF.

The chain carries TRBV9 and TRBJ1-4; tentatively, D is TRBD1 (6 bases). Germline V lookup: CDR1 SGDLS, CDR2 YYNGEE. The CDR3 totals 15 residues. Trimming stripped 0 bases from V and 8 bases from J, with 14 bases between. Here the CDR3 reads CASSVGVGGGEKLFF. CDR3 nucleotide sequence: TGTGCCAGCAGCGTAGGCGTAGGGGGGGGCGAAAAACTGTTTTTT.

This sequence joins TRBV4-1 and TRBJ1-1, with 8 bases fitting TRBD1. With 2 bases clipped from V and 8 bases from J, the junction kept 4 bases outside the gene matches. CDR3 length equals 13 residues. Germline-derived CDR1 and CDR2 are MGHRA and YSYEKL. Here the CDR3 reads CASSQSGGREAFF. CDR3 nucleotides: TGCGCCAGCAGCCAATCAGGGGGCCGCGAAGCTTTCTTT.